Listed here are 25 T cell receptor beta chains from one sample, sequenced in a study of shared clonotypes between healthy human individuals. This table comes from immunoSEQ multiplex PCR, and its TCRdb copy is limited to in-frame clones, with some not included. Among some 500,000 clones listed, 90% to 96% were seen once. The sample comprised naive CD4+ T cells sorted from blood. Subset specified: CD45RA+ positively selected. The receptors derive from a woman in her twenties or thirties in good health.

The chain has TRBV5-4 and TRBJ2-7; possible D gene TRBD2, 5 bases. Germline CDR1 SGHNT, CDR2 YYREEE (reference sequence). V lost 1 base, J lost 4 bases, and 18 bases lay in between. CDR3 length: 16 residues. The CDR3, as DNA: TGTGCCAGCAGCTTGATCCGAATCGGGGTGCTGTACGAGCAGTACTTC. It is translated as CASSLIRIGVLYEQYF.

The J gene is TRBJ1-2, the V gene TRBV6-4; perhaps TRBD1 as D (6 bases). The germline V and J ends were trimmed by 6 bases and 7 bases, with 18 bases remaining between them. The CDR3 runs 14 residues. From germline, CDR1 is MRHNA and CDR2 SNTAGT. CDR3 loop: CASSALGGQGGYTF. The CDR3 DNA is TGTGCCAGCAGCGCCCTTGGGGGACAAGGTGGCTACACCTTC.

This chain connects TRBV5-4 to TRBJ2-7, with D perhaps TRBD1 or TRBD2 (9 bases each). V was cut by 0 bases and J by 3 bases, with 22 bases left in between. The CDR3 runs to 18 residues. In germline, CDR1 is SGHNT, CDR2 YYREEE (reference sequence). The CDR3 here is CASSLGGQGWTSVYEQYF. The CDR3 DNA is TGTGCCAGCAGCTTGGGGGGACAGGGATGGACTAGCGTCTACGAGCAGTACTTC.

This rearrangement joins TRBV4-1 to TRBJ2-6; D gene unclear. The ends were cut back, 1 base at V and 0 bases at J, with 22 bases in the middle. Germline CDR1 and CDR2: MGHRA and YSYEKL. The CDR3 spans 21 residues. The CDR3 DNA follows: TGCGCCAGCAGCCAAGCCGTTACCGGGCCCCTTCCTAGCTCTGGGGCCAACGTCCTGACTTTC. It encodes CASSQAVTGPLPSSGANVLTF.

J is TRBJ2-7 and V is TRBV28; D gene unclear. V lost 4 bases, J lost 4 bases, and 14 bases lay in between. From germline, CDR1 is MDHEN and CDR2 SYDVKM. There are 14 residues in the CDR3. CDR3 region: CASSSRPVKYEQYF. The DNA of the CDR3 is TGTGCCAGCAGTTCTAGGCCAGTTAAGTACGAGCAGTACTTC.

The chain links TRBV10-1 to TRBJ1-4, with TRBD1 as a possible D gene (6 bases). V dropped 3 bases and J dropped 4 bases, with 21 bases sitting between them. The CDR3 totals 18 residues. The germline CDR1 and CDR2 sequences are WNHNN and SYGVQD (reference sequence). Written as DNA, the CDR3 is TGCGCCAGCAGTGATTCTACCCAGACAGGTTGGGTTAATGAAAAACTGTTTTTT. Translation gives CASSDSTQTGWVNEKLFF.

V gene TRBV5-1 combines with J gene TRBJ2-1; D may be TRBD2 (6 bases). This CDR3 has 16 amino acids. Looked up from germline, CDR1 is SGHRS and CDR2 is YFSETQ. V was pared by 2 bases and J by 0 bases, with 12 bases between. CDR3 protein: CASSLIGRDSYNEQFF. The CDR3 nucleotides are TGCGCCAGCAGCTTAATTGGGCGGGACTCCTACAATGAGCAGTTCTTC.

The chain combines TRBV5-3 with TRBJ1-3; D ambiguous. TRBV5-3 is an ORF, and what it does is uncertain. Trimming took off 1 base at V and 4 bases at J, with 12 bases between the two ends. The length of the CDR3 is 15 residues. The CDR3 spells CARSLWPGGGNTIYF. The CDR3 bases are TGTGCCAGAAGCTTGTGGCCCGGTGGGGGAAACACCATATATTTT.

The table lists this clone with a few counts. V and J are TRBV5-1 and TRBJ2-3; D is ambiguous. From germline, CDR1 is SGHRS and CDR2 YFSETQ. The ends were cut back, 5 bases at V and 3 bases at J, with 10 bases in the middle. The CDR3 has 13 amino acids. The CDR3 coding sequence is TGCGCCAGCAGTTCAACGATTACAGATACGCAGTATTTT. The encoded protein is CASSSTITDTQYF.

This clone was counted once. This chain joins TRBV11-1 and TRBJ2-1, with D possibly TRBD2 on 6 matching bases. The CDR3 sequence is 14 residues long. Trimming took 5 bases from V and 0 from J, leaving 8 bases between them. CDR1 and CDR2 (germline): SGHAT, FQDESV (reference sequence). DNA of the CDR3: TGTGCCAGCAGCGGGGGGACCTCCTACAATGAGCAGTTCTTC. It codes for CASSGGTSYNEQFF.

This rearrangement joins TRBV18 to TRBJ2-7; the match to TRBD1 covers 8 bases. Germline V gene sequence: CDR1 KGHSH, CDR2 LQKENI. Trimming took 5 bases from V and 0 from J; bases not matched to a gene: 9. The CDR3 has 16 amino acids. DNA for the CDR3: TGTGCCAGCTCAACCAGTCCGGGACAGGACTCCTACGAGCAGTACTTC. It is translated as CASSTSPGQDSYEQYF. Full variable domain (remainder filled in from reference TRBV18 and TRBJ2-7): NAGVMQNPRHLVRRRGQEARLRCSPMKGHSHVYWYRQLPEEGLKFMVYLQKENIIDESGMPKERFSAEFPKEGPSILRIQQVVRGDSAAYFCASSTSPGQDSYEQYFGPGTRLTVT.

The chain employs TRBV7-2 and TRBJ1-6; D possibly corresponds to TRBD1 (5 bases). The V and J ends lost 4 bases and 10 bases respectively, with 8 bases between them. The CDR3 spans 12 residues. Germline loops: CDR1 SGHTA, CDR2 FQGNSA. CDR3 in DNA: TGTGCCAGCAGCTGGGGGGAGTCACCCCTCCACTTT. Translating gives CASSWGESPLHF.

V usage is TRBV6-5 and J usage is TRBJ2-1; D not certain. The CDR3 covers 15 residues. Germline V lookup: CDR1 MNHEY, CDR2 SVGAGI. V lost 7 bases, J lost 2 bases, and 15 bases lay in between. The CDR3 bases are TGTGCCAGCACCTCCAATCGGGCGGCCTACAATGAGCAGTTCTTC. This codes for CASTSNRAAYNEQFF.

The J gene is TRBJ2-1, the V gene TRBV7-2; the D is unclear. The germline V gene encodes CDR1 SGHTA and CDR2 FQGNSA. Deletions cut 0 bases from V and 5 bases from J, with 8 bases between. This CDR3 is built from 14 residues. CDR3 sequence reads: CASSLARGDNEQFF. In DNA form, the CDR3 reads TGTGCCAGCAGCTTAGCGCGAGGAGACAATGAGCAGTTCTTC.

The rearrangement links TRBV7-8 to TRBJ2-1, with 7 bases that match TRBD2. From germline, CDR1 is SGHVS and CDR2 FQNEAQ. The CDR3 sequence is 15 residues long. V was pared by 5 bases and J by 0 bases, with 4 bases of the junction left unmatched. The DNA of the CDR3 is TGTGCCAGCAGCGCAGCGGGGAGCTCCTACAATGAGCAGTTCTTC. This sequence encodes CASSAAGSSYNEQFF.

The chain has TRBV28 and TRBJ2-1; 10 bases map to TRBD2. The V gene end was trimmed by 6 bases and the J gene end by 6 bases; junction bases not matched to a gene: 8. The CDR3 runs to 15 residues. Germline CDR1 reads MDHEN; CDR2 reads SYDVKM. The CDR3 is CASSHWASGGNEQFF. CDR3 sequence (DNA): TGTGCCAGCAGCCATTGGGCTAGCGGGGGCAATGAGCAGTTCTTC.

V gene TRBV30 combines with J gene TRBJ1-5, with 12 nucleotides matching TRBD1. Germline-derived CDR1 and CDR2 are GTSNPN and SVGIG (reference sequence). The CDR3 covers 14 residues. The J segment lost 3 bases and the V segment lost 5 bases, leaving 2 bases of the junction unmatched. The CDR3 here is CAWGTGGDNQPQHF. As DNA, the CDR3 is TGTGCCTGGGGGACAGGGGGCGACAATCAGCCCCAGCATTTT. Drawing the rest from reference TRBV30 and TRBJ1-5, the complete variable domain is SQTIHQWPATLVQPVGSPLSLECTVEGTSNPNLYWYRQAAGRGLQLLFYSVGIGQISSEVPQNLSASRPQDRQFILSSKKLLLSDSGFYLCAWGTGGDNQPQHFGDGTRLSIL.

V gene TRBV5-1 combines with J gene TRBJ1-5; D gene unclear. CDR3 size: 15 residues. In germline, CDR1 is SGHRS, CDR2 YFSETQ. The V gene lost 5 bases and the J gene lost 4 bases, with 16 bases spanning the gap. The CDR3 here is CASRFSVRENQPQHF. CDR3 nucleotide sequence: TGCGCCAGCAGGTTTTCCGTCCGGGAAAATCAGCCCCAGCATTTT.

The CDR3 sequence is CASTGLPYNEQFF. The CDR3 DNA reads TGTGCCAGCACGGGACTACCGTACAATGAGCAGTTCTTC. V is TRBV28 and J is TRBJ2-1; 7 nucleotides line up with TRBD2. Germline CDR1 MDHEN, CDR2 SYDVKM. The CDR3 is 13 amino acids. V was pared by 7 bases and J by 4 bases, with 4 bases of the junction left unmatched.

This chain joins TRBV18 and TRBJ2-5; 10 bases are shared with TRBD1. The J call may be incorrect, as the DNA end agrees better with TRBJ2-7. Germline values: CDR1 KGHSH, CDR2 LQKENI. The length of the CDR3 is 14 residues. CDR3 DNA sequence: TGTGCCAGCTCCCGTGGACAGGGGGTCAACGAGCAGTACTTC. It codes for CASSRGQGVNEQYF.

V usage is TRBV6-5 and J usage is TRBJ2-7, with D possibly TRBD1 on 6 matching bases. CDR1 is MNHEY and CDR2 is SVGAGI in the germline V gene. This CDR3 comprises 16 residues. The V and J ends lost 2 bases and 2 bases respectively, with 16 bases between them. The CDR3 loop is CASSYLTGTGTYEQYF. Here the CDR3 DNA reads TGTGCCAGCAGTTACCTGACCGGAACAGGGACCTACGAGCAGTACTTC.

The chain uses TRBV30 and TRBJ2-3; TRBD1 is a possible D gene (6 bases). Germline V CDR1 and CDR2: GTSNPN, SVGIG (reference sequence). Trimming shortened V by 4 bases and J by 4 bases, and 9 bases separated the two germline ends. The CDR3 runs to 12 residues. The CDR3 DNA is TGTGCCTGGACGACAGGATCAGATACGCAGTATTTT. It translates to CAWTTGSDTQYF.

The rearrangement uses TRBV7-9 and TRBJ2-3, with 9 nucleotides matching TRBD2. The CDR3 length is 18 residues. V shed 2 bases, J shed 3 bases, and the junction held 12 bases outside the gene matches. Per germline, CDR1 SEHNR and CDR2 FQNEAQ (reference sequence). The DNA for the CDR3 is TGTGCCAGCAGCTTAAAAGGGGCGGGAGGGCCGACTACAGATACGCAGTATTTT. Protein: CASSLKGAGGPTTDTQYF.

The rearrangement links TRBV6-5 to TRBJ1-5; the match to TRBD1 covers 7 bases. CDR1 is MNHEY, CDR2 SVGAGI, per germline. The J segment lost 3 bases and the V segment lost 8 bases, leaving 10 bases of the junction unmatched. The CDR3 is 15 residues long. The CDR3 is CASLKGADSNQPQHF. The CDR3 coding sequence is TGTGCCAGCCTAAAGGGGGCCGATTCCAATCAGCCCCAGCATTTT.

The chain combines TRBV5-1 with TRBJ2-3; 8 positions agree with TRBD2. The CDR3 loop spans 17 amino acids. In germline, CDR1 is SGHRS, CDR2 YFSETQ. J was trimmed by 1 base and V by 0 bases; bases with no gene match: 7. The CDR3 bases are TGCGCCAGCAGCTTGGCCCTTAGCGGGACTGGCACAGATACGCAGTATTTT. Amino acids: CASSLALSGTGTDTQYF. The full variable domain, with the rest looked up from reference TRBV5-1 and TRBJ2-3, is KAGVTQTPRYLIKTRGQQVTLSCSPISGHRSVSWYQQTPGQGLQFLFEYFSETQRNKGNFPGRFSGRQFSNSRSEMNVSTLELGDSALYLCASSLALSGTGTDTQYFGPGTRLTVL.